Listed below are T cell receptor beta chains from one sample, sequenced in a study of blood T cell repertoires in COVID-19. Repertoires were generated with immunoSEQ multiplex PCR, while TCRdb's copy carries only in-frame clones and drops some. Of around 480,000 clones in the sample, 75% to 90% were seen once. What was sequenced was PBMCs or T cells enriched from blood (not recorded which). The receptors shown here come from a woman in her late teens or twenties who had recovered from COVID-19. The CDR3 runs from the conserved cysteine through the conserved F or W. A D gene is named only where the DNA matches it firmly. Part of the rows lack a size; the others show once, few, many or a class for expanded clones.

d_call	v_call	j_call	clone_size	cdr3_nt	cdr3_aa
NA	TRBV5-1	TRBJ1-3	few	TGCGCCAGCAGCTTGGAGACAGCTCTCTCTGGAAACACCATATATTTT	CASSLETALSGNTIYF
TRBD2	TRBV7-2	TRBJ2-5	NA	TGTGCCAGCAGCCCCCCCGGGACTATGGCGCTAGAGACCCAGTACTTC	CASSPPGTMALETQYF
TRBD1	TRBV5-8	TRBJ1-6	NA	TGTGCCAGCAGTCCCGGGACAGCTTCTTATAATTCACCCCTCCACTTT	CASSPGTASYNSPLHF
TRBD1	TRBV19	TRBJ2-7	NA	TGTGCCAGTAGTATAGATTTCCGGGACAGTTTGACCTACGAGCAGTACTTC	CASSIDFRDSLTYEQYF
TRBD1	TRBV3-1/TRBV3-2	TRBJ2-7	NA	TGTGCCAGCAGCTGGGGACAGGGGCCCTACGAGCAGTACTTC	CASSWGQGPYEQYF
NA	TRBV2	TRBJ2-4	few	TGTGCCAGCCGCCCTGACAGTTCTAAAAACATTCAGTACTTC	CASRPDSSKNIQYF
NA	TRBV7-9	TRBJ2-1	NA	TGTGCCAGCAGCTTAGCCGGCGGAGTATACAATGAGCAGTTCTTC	CASSLAGGVYNEQFF
NA	TRBV5-5	TRBJ1-5	few	TGTGCCAGCAGCGAGATAACGGGGGGGACCCAGCATTTT	CASSEITGGTQHF
NA	TRBV6-2/TRBV6-3	TRBJ1-2	NA	TGTGCCAGCAGTCGTTCGGGAGGCTACACCTTC	CASSRSGGYTF
NA	TRBV30	TRBJ1-1	NA	TGTGCCTGGGGGGGAGGGAACACTGAAGCTTTCTTT	CAWGGGNTEAFF
TRBD1	TRBV9	TRBJ1-1	NA	TGTGCCAGCACCAGGGGGCTGAACACTGAAGCTTTCTTT	CASTRGLNTEAFF
NA	TRBV30	TRBJ1-4	NA	TGTGCCTGGGAAGCGACAGCGGGAGAAAAACTGTTTTTT	CAWEATAGEKLFF
NA	TRBV15	TRBJ1-2	few	TGTGCCACCAGCAGAGACACTAACTATGGCTACACCTTC	CATSRDTNYGYTF
TRBD1	TRBV6-5	TRBJ2-7	NA	TGTGCCAGTTGGGACAGTTCCCTCCTCTACGAGCAGTACTTC	CASWDSSLLYEQYF
TRBD2	TRBV6-5	TRBJ2-1	once	TGTGCCAGCAGTTTCCCAGCGGGGGGAGGGGGTGAGCAGTTCTTC	CASSFPAGGGGEQFF
NA	TRBV29-1	TRBJ2-1	NA	TGCAGCGTTTTGTTTCCAGCCTACAATGAGCAGTTCTTC	CSVLFPAYNEQFF
NA	TRBV5-4	TRBJ2-1	NA	TGTGCCAGCAGCTTATCCGCGAATGAGCAGTTCTTC	CASSLSANEQFF
TRBD1	TRBV2	TRBJ1-3	few	TGTGCCAGCAGTCCGGGACAGGGAAACACCATATATTTT	CASSPGQGNTIYF
TRBD1	TRBV2	TRBJ1-2	NA	TGTGCCAGCAGTGTCGAGGACAGGGCTGGCTACACCTTC	CASSVEDRAGYTF
NA	TRBV4-1	TRBJ2-1	NA	TGCGCCAGCAGCCTCTTAGTATTACCGCTTCATGAGCAGTTCTTC	CASSLLVLPLHEQFF
NA	TRBV2	TRBJ1-6	once	TGTGCCAGCCAAGACAGTAGTGGTTCACCCCTCCACTTT	CASQDSSGSPLHF
NA	TRBV12-3/TRBV12-4	TRBJ1-2	NA	TGTGCCAGCAACGCCCAACACAGGGTTGGCTACACCTTC	CASNAQHRVGYTF
TRBD2	TRBV2	TRBJ2-1	once	TGTGCCAGCCGGCTAGCGGGGTTATACAATGAGCAGTTCTTC	CASRLAGLYNEQFF
NA	TRBV12-3/TRBV12-4	TRBJ1-2	once	TGTGCCAGCAGCCCACAGGGCAATGGCTACACCTTC	CASSPQGNGYTF
NA	TRBV5-1	TRBJ2-5	once	TGCGCCAGCAGCATCAAAGAGACCCAGTACTTC	CASSIKETQYF
NA	TRBV12-3/TRBV12-4	TRBJ2-1	NA	TGTGCCAGCAGTATCCGGGAACTCGCCGTCTTC	CASSIRELAVF
NA	TRBV4-1	TRBJ2-7	NA	TGCGCCAGCAGCCAAGATCCCCCCACGGAGAGCTCCTACGAGCAGTACTTC	CASSQDPPTESSYEQYF
NA	TRBV4-2	TRBJ1-2	NA	TGTGCCAGCAGCCAAGAAGGTCCAGGAACCTATGGCTACACCTTC	CASSQEGPGTYGYTF
NA	TRBV9	TRBJ1-2	few	TGTGCCAGCGGGAGGGGTAACTATGGCTACACCTTC	CASGRGNYGYTF
TRBD1	TRBV5-6	TRBJ2-7	NA	TGTGCCAGCAGCCTCGGGACAGGGATCTACGAGCAGTACTTC	CASSLGTGIYEQYF
TRBD1	TRBV4-1	TRBJ1-2	NA	TGCGCCAGCAGCCAGCCAGGGACAGCCTATGGCTACACCTTC	CASSQPGTAYGYTF
TRBD1	TRBV19	TRBJ2-7	NA	TGTGCCAGTAGTATGTCAGGGGGAATCTACGAGCAGTACTTC	CASSMSGGIYEQYF
TRBD1	TRBV6-5	TRBJ1-2	NA	TGTGCCAGCAGGCTCGGAGACAGGGGATACACCTTC	CASRLGDRGYTF
NA	TRBV27	TRBJ1-4	NA	TGTGCCAGCAGCTCTACCCAGGGGCTCTTTGGAAAACTGTTTTTT	CASSSTQGLFGKLFF